These T cell receptor beta chains were read from a single sample in a study of blood T cell repertoires in COVID-19. Assay: immunoSEQ multiplex PCR; the TCRdb copy retains only in-frame clones and omits some. The data contain hundreds of thousands of clones, roughly 87% of them singletons. Sample: PBMCs or T cells enriched from blood (not recorded which). The receptors were sampled from a woman in her twenties or thirties who had recovered from COVID-19. CDR3s include the opening cysteine and the closing phenylalanine or tryptophan. A D gene is named only where the DNA matches it firmly. Some rows mark clone size as missing; the rest say once, few, many or name a class of expanded clone.

j_call clone_size d_call v_call cdr3_aa cdr3_nt
TRBJ2-2 - TRBD1 TRBV19 CASRRDSNTGELFF TGTGCCAGTCGCAGGGACAGTAACACCGGGGAGCTGTTTTTT
TRBJ2-1 - TRBD2 TRBV6-2/TRBV6-3 CASSHGLVPRNEQFF TGTGCCAGCAGTCATGGACTAGTCCCGAGGAATGAGCAGTTCTTC
TRBJ2-1 - TRBD1 TRBV2 CASSTPGTGKGYNEQFF TGTGCCAGCAGTACCCCCGGGACAGGGAAAGGCTACAATGAGCAGTTCTTC
TRBJ2-7 - TRBD1 TRBV6-5 CASRLTGLSDEQYF TGTGCCAGCAGGTTGACAGGGCTCTCGGACGAGCAGTACTTC
TRBJ1-5 - - TRBV6-2/TRBV6-3 CASSYPLNRDDQPQHF TGTGCCAGCAGTTACCCCCTCAACAGGGATGACCAGCCCCAGCATTTT
TRBJ1-1 once TRBD1 TRBV12-5 CASGRTGGTEAFF TGTGCTAGTGGCCGCACAGGGGGTACTGAAGCTTTCTTT
TRBJ1-5 - - TRBV12-5 CASGSPRGSGNQPQHF TGTGCTAGTGGTTCCCCTCGGGGGTCGGGCAATCAGCCCCAGCATTTT
TRBJ1-2 few - TRBV30 CAWSVPGPNYGYTF TGTGCCTGGAGTGTACCTGGCCCTAACTATGGCTACACCTTC
TRBJ2-3 - - TRBV29-1 CSVGASSAPDTQYF TGCAGCGTTGGGGCTAGCTCGGCACCCGATACGCAGTATTTT
TRBJ1-5 - - TRBV2 CASSELGEGQPQHF TGTGCCAGCAGTGAATTGGGGGAGGGTCAGCCCCAGCATTTT